These T cell receptor beta chains were read from a single sample in a study of T cell responses to AZD1222 COVID-19 vaccine. The assay was immunoSEQ multiplex PCR, and TCRdb's table has in-frame clones only and misses some. The sample has approximately 150,000 clones; 88% are singletons. The material was peripheral blood, obtained on day 0 of MenACWY control vaccination. All receptors come from an adult in good health. The CDR3 runs from the conserved cysteine through the conserved F or W. A D gene is named only where the DNA matches it firmly. Not every row has a clone size; where given, it reads once, few, many or a size class.

>few|TRBJ2-1|TRBD2|TRBV5-5
TGTGCCAGCAGTTTTGGACTAGCGGGAGCAATGGATGAGCAGTTCTTC
CASSFGLAGAMDEQFF
>.|TRBJ1-5|.|TRBV19
TGTGCCAGTAGTATAGAGTCGGGGCAGCCCCAGCATTTT
CASSIESGQPQHF
>.|TRBJ2-1|.|TRBV27
TGTGCCAGCAGTTTTATGGTAGCGGAATACAATGAGCAGTTCTTC
CASSFMVAEYNEQFF
>.|TRBJ1-1|.|TRBV6-5
TGTGCCAGCGGCGGGGGCAGGGGCCCGAACACTGAAGCTTTCTTT
CASGGGRGPNTEAFF
>.|TRBJ2-7|.|TRBV6-1
TGTGCCAGCAGTGAACGGATGGCGGGGGCGTTCTACGAGCAGTACTTC
CASSERMAGAFYEQYF
>.|TRBJ1-4|TRBD1|TRBV5-1
TGCGCCAGCAGCTCCGGACGGACAGGGGAAGAAAAACTGTTTTTT
CASSSGRTGEEKLFF
>.|TRBJ1-1|.|TRBV5-5
TGTGCCAGCAGGCCCGACCCGGGGGATCGAGGCACTGAAGCTTTCTTT
CASRPDPGDRGTEAFF
>.|TRBJ2-7|.|TRBV6-2/TRBV6-3
TGTGCCAGCAGTCGACCGAGGGACGAGCAGTACTTC
CASSRPRDEQYF
>.|TRBJ2-1|TRBD1|TRBV27
TGTGCCAGCAAGGAAGGGACAGCGTTGGACAATGAGCAGTTCTTC
CASKEGTALDNEQFF
>few|TRBJ1-3|.|TRBV9
TGTGCCAGCAGCGTAGCTTCCGGGGGTGGAAACACCATATATTTT
CASSVASGGGNTIYF
>.|TRBJ1-5|.|TRBV28
TGTGCCAGCAGTTCCCCCGCCGGAGGGAGCCCTGTTCGGCCCCAGCATTTT
CASSSPAGGSPVRPQHF
>once|TRBJ2-7|.|TRBV7-9
TGTGCCAGCAGCCCCGAGGCAGGCTACGAGCAGTACTTC
CASSPEAGYEQYF
>.|TRBJ1-2|.|TRBV19
TGTGCCAGTACCCCCTCCCGGGACCCCCGACAGGATGGCTACACCTTC
CASTPSRDPRQDGYTF
>.|TRBJ2-2|TRBD1|TRBV29-1
TGCAGCATTGGACAGGGAAACACCGGGGAGCTGTTTTTT
CSIGQGNTGELFF
>.|TRBJ2-7|.|TRBV6-5
TGTGCCAGCAGCCCCACCACAGGTTCCTACGAGCAGTACTTC
CASSPTTGSYEQYF
>.|TRBJ2-5|.|TRBV3-1/TRBV3-2
TGTGCCAGCAGCCCCCCCGCGGAGACCCAGTACTTC
CASSPPAETQYF
>.|TRBJ2-3|.|TRBV6-2/TRBV6-3
TGTGCCAGCAGCCTAGTGCCCTTCGGGGATACGCAGTATTTT
CASSLVPFGDTQYF
>.|TRBJ1-2|TRBD1|TRBV28
TGTGCCAGCAGTTTAACAGGGGATAACTATGGCTACACCTTC
CASSLTGDNYGYTF
>.|TRBJ1-1|TRBD1|TRBV18
TGTGCCAGCTCGCAGGGGGCAGACACTGAAGCTTTCTTT
CASSQGADTEAFF
>.|TRBJ2-1|.|TRBV5-5
TGTGCCAGCAGCTTGTACGTGGGGACATACAATGAGCAGTTCTTC
CASSLYVGTYNEQFF
>once|TRBJ1-2|TRBD1|TRBV19
TGTGCCAGTAGTCCATCCGGGACAGCCGGCTACACCTTC
CASSPSGTAGYTF
>.|TRBJ1-1|TRBD1|TRBV19
TGTCGGACAGGTCGGAACACTGAAGCTTTCTTT
CRTGRNTEAFF
>.|TRBJ1-1|.|TRBV6-5
TGTGCCAGCAGCTTGCTTAGTATCGGGGGCGCAGCTTTCTTT
CASSLLSIGGAAFF
>.|TRBJ2-5|TRBD2|TRBV11-2
TGTGCCAGCAGCCCCCCCCTAGCGGGTGGGACCCAGTACTTC
CASSPPLAGGTQYF
>.|TRBJ2-7|.|TRBV7-2
TGTGCCAGCAGCTTAGCGGGCCGCGAGCAGTACTTC
CASSLAGREQYF
>few|TRBJ1-5|.|TRBV5-1
TGCGCCAGCAGCCAGAATGGAGGGCCCAATCAGCCCCAGCATTTT
CASSQNGGPNQPQHF
>once|TRBJ2-6|TRBD1|TRBV2
TGTGCCAGCGATAGGGACAGATCTGGGGCCAACGTCCTGACTTTC
CASDRDRSGANVLTF
>.|TRBJ1-1|.|TRBV6-5
TGTGCCAGCAGACTGGGGACTGAAGCTTTCTTT
CASRLGTEAFF
>.|TRBJ2-5|.|TRBV6-4
TGTGCCAGCAGTGACCCGAGGCATCCCCAGTACTTC
CASSDPRHPQYF
>.|TRBJ2-7|.|TRBV6-2/TRBV6-3
TGTGCCAGCAGTTACTCTCAAGTATCCTACGAGCAGTACTTC
CASSYSQVSYEQYF
>.|TRBJ2-1|.|TRBV12-3/TRBV12-4
TGTGCCAGCAGTTTAAGTAGGGCCAATGAGCAGTTCTTC
CASSLSRANEQFF
>.|TRBJ1-6|.|TRBV28
TGTGCCAGCAGGGGTTCCACAGGAAGAAATTCACCCCTCCACTTT
CASRGSTGRNSPLHF
>.|TRBJ2-1|.|TRBV19
TGTGCCAGTAGTTCCTCGGGACTCCGAACCTACAATGAGCAGTTCTTC
CASSSSGLRTYNEQFF
>.|TRBJ1-5|TRBD1|TRBV19
TGTGCCAGTAGAATGGGACAGGGGACCAATCAGCCCCAGCATTTT
CASRMGQGTNQPQHF
>.|TRBJ2-3|TRBD2|TRBV4-2
TGTGCCAGCAGCCGCAAGAGCGGGGAGGGCACAGATACGCAGTATTTT
CASSRKSGEGTDTQYF
>.|TRBJ2-2|.|TRBV7-2
TGTGCCAGCAGCTTTGGACGCGGGGAGCTGTTTTTT
CASSFGRGELFF
>once|TRBJ1-1|.|TRBV5-1
TGCGCCAGCAGCTTGGAATTTCGCCCGAACACTGAAGCTTTCTTT
CASSLEFRPNTEAFF
>.|TRBJ2-1|TRBD2|TRBV6-2/TRBV6-3
TGTGCCAGCAGTTCCCAACCGGGAGGGACAATTGGGAATGAGCAGTTCTTC
CASSSQPGGTIGNEQFF
>few|TRBJ1-2|TRBD1|TRBV10-3
TGTGCCATCAGGGGGACAGGGGCCAACTATGGCTACACCTTC
CAIRGTGANYGYTF
>.|TRBJ1-1|.|TRBV12-3/TRBV12-4
TGTGCCAGCAGGCACAGGGAGGGAGCTTTCTTT
CASRHREGAFF
>.|TRBJ1-5|.|TRBV6-2/TRBV6-3
TGTGCCAGCAGCCGAGGTTGGTATCAGCCCCAGCATTTT
CASSRGWYQPQHF
>.|TRBJ1-6|.|TRBV13
TGTGCCAGCAGCGTATCCCGAGGGGTGGGCTCACCCCTCCACTTT
CASSVSRGVGSPLHF
>few|TRBJ2-7|.|TRBV27
TGTGCCAGCAGTCCGGAGAGCGGACCCTACGAGCAGTACTTC
CASSPESGPYEQYF
>.|TRBJ2-5|TRBD1|TRBV11-3
TGTGCCAGCAGCATCACCGGGACAGGGCAAGAGACCCAGTACTTC
CASSITGTGQETQYF
>.|TRBJ2-6|.|TRBV11-3
TGTGCCAGCAGCTCTTTTTCCAGCTCTGGGGCCAACGTCCTGACTTTC
CASSSFSSSGANVLTF
>.|TRBJ2-2|TRBD1|TRBV18
TGTGCCAGCTCACCGTATACAGGGGGAAACACCGGGGAGCTGTTTTTT
CASSPYTGGNTGELFF
>.|TRBJ2-4|.|TRBV7-9
TGTGCCAGCAGCTTTCCTTACAGGGTCGGTAACATTCAGTACTTC
CASSFPYRVGNIQYF
>.|TRBJ2-7|.|TRBV6-5
TGTGCCAGCAGCCAATGGACCGACGCCTACGAGCAGTACTTC
CASSQWTDAYEQYF
>.|TRBJ2-3|.|TRBV3-1/TRBV3-2
TGTGCCAGCAGCCAAGTATGGGATACGCAGTATTTT
CASSQVWDTQYF
>.|TRBJ1-2|.|TRBV19
TGTGCCAGTAGTCCCGGACACGTCTATGGCTACACCTTC
CASSPGHVYGYTF
>.|TRBJ2-3|TRBD2|TRBV7-2
TGTGCCAGCAGCTTAAGCGGGGGTTGGACAGATACGCAGTATTTT
CASSLSGGWTDTQYF
>.|TRBJ2-4|.|TRBV5-1
TGCGCCAGCAGCCCCCGGGCCGATAACATTCAGTACTTC
CASSPRADNIQYF
>.|TRBJ1-2|.|TRBV18
TGTGCCAGCTCACCCCGGGGTGGAGAGGTGAATGGCTACACCTTC
CASSPRGGEVNGYTF
>.|TRBJ1-1|TRBD1|TRBV18
TGTGCCAGCTCAACCGGGACAGCGTGGACTGAAGCTTTCTTT
CASSTGTAWTEAFF